This T cell receptor (beta chain) emerged from a study of control samples from healthy donors and cancer patients. TCRdb's table, derived via immunoSEQ multiplex PCR, lists solely in-frame clones and lacks some. The table includes more than 100,000 clones, 75% to 95% detected once. Germline CDR1 reads SGHRS; CDR2 reads YFSETQ. V lost 0 bases and J lost 3, with 9 bases in between. The CDR3 spans 15 residues. This clonotype was sampled from a man between 18 and 29 years old in good health. Sequencing was performed on blood. The chain couples TRBV5-1 to TRBJ1-4; no definite D call. The CDR3 sequence: CASSLGERPNEKLFF. CDR3 nucleotides: TGCGCCAGCAGCTTGGGCGAACGGCCTAATGAAAAACTGTTTTTT.